These 2 T cell receptor beta chains came from one sample sequenced in a study of spatial heterogeneity in lung cancer. Time point described: blood at routine non-recurrence follow-up after resection. One entry per CDR3 protein results from TCRdb running MiXCR on the 5' RACE reads. The data show about 70,000 distinct CDR3 sequences, roughly 8.9% seen once. This sample comprised PBMCs, obtained at follow-up. Receptors originate from a female donor with early-stage non-small cell lung cancer.

This clonotype was seen at least ten times. The CDR3 region has the DNA TGTGCCAGCTCAGTTCCCAGCGCACGCACAGATACGCAGTATTTT. This translates into CASSVPSARTDTQYF. The J gene is TRBJ2-3, the V gene TRBV18; D is unresolved. Germline CDR1 reads KGHSH; CDR2 reads LQKENI. CDR3 length: 15 amino acids. V was cut by 5 bases and J by 1 base, with 13 bases left in between.

This clonotype was seen more than once but under ten times. The genes are TRBV12-3 or TRBV12-4 and TRBJ2-3; 8 bases are a match to TRBD2. The junction had 5 bases not matched to a gene; V was cut back by 2 bases and J by 4 bases. CDR3 length equals 15 residues. The chain's CDR3 is CASSLRLANADTQYF. Here the CDR3 DNA reads TGTGCCAGCAGTTTAAGACTAGCGAACGCAGATACGCAGTATTTT.